The 18 T cell receptor beta chains reported below all come from one sample, sequenced in a study of radiotherapy plus CTLA-4 blockade in lung cancer. Assay used: immunoSEQ multiplex PCR; TCRdb lists only in-frame clones, some missing. The table shows around 26,000 clones, with around 71% occurring only once. Sequences were derived from peripheral blood, sampled from a patient treated with radiotherapy plus ipilimumab. All receptors derive from a human donor with non-small cell lung cancer whose response to radiotherapy plus ipilimumab could not be evaluated.

The chain joins TRBV4-3 to TRBJ2-3, with no clear D. The CDR3 is 15 residues long. Per germline, CDR1 LGHNA and CDR2 YSLEER. Trimming removed 0 bases from V and 4 bases from J, with 11 bases in between. CDR3 DNA sequence: TGCGCCAGCAGCCAAGATTACGGTACGGCAGATACGCAGTATTTT. Protein sequence: CASSQDYGTADTQYF.

The chain links TRBV7-2 to TRBJ2-7; 7 positions agree with TRBD2. Germline V CDR1 and CDR2: SGHTA, FQGNSA. V shed 5 bases, J shed 6 bases, and the junction held 22 bases outside the gene matches. CDR3 length: 18 amino acids. The CDR3 reads CASSKVRGREVSSSEQYF. CDR3 nucleotides: TGTGCCAGCAGCAAAGTTCGGGGTCGGGAGGTGTCGTCAAGCGAGCAGTACTTC.

This clone was picked up a small number of times. V usage is TRBV6-8 and J usage is TRBJ2-7; 11 bases line up with TRBD2. Germline assignment: CDR1 MNHGY and CDR2 SAAAGT. J gave up 4 bases and V 2 bases, and 7 bases lay outside the gene matches. The CDR3 length is 16 residues. The CDR3 is CASSYGTSGTQYEQYF. The CDR3 DNA follows: TGTGCCAGCAGTTACGGGACTAGCGGTACGCAATACGAGCAGTACTTC.

The rearrangement uses TRBV9 and TRBJ2-5; perhaps TRBD1 as D (6 bases). Germline-derived CDR1 and CDR2 are SGDLS and YYNGEE. V was cut by 0 bases and J by 1 base, with 10 bases left in between. The CDR3 runs 15 residues. CDR3 in amino acids: CASSVGQGPQETQYF. The CDR3 nucleotides are TGTGCCAGCAGCGTAGGGCAGGGGCCCCAAGAGACCCAGTACTTC.

There are a few counts of this clone. This chain uses TRBV29-1 with TRBJ2-6, with D possibly matching TRBD2 (6 bases). V lost 4 bases and J 0 bases, leaving 13 bases between the germline ends. This CDR3 region has 16 residues. Looked up from germline, CDR1 is SQVTM and CDR2 is ANQGSEA. The DNA of the CDR3 is TGCAGCGTTGGTCGGGGCGGGGACTCTGGGGCCAACGTCCTGACTTTC. It is translated as CSVGRGGDSGANVLTF.

V usage is TRBV20-1 and J usage is TRBJ1-5; D unclear. V was trimmed by 7 bases and J by 0 bases, leaving 4 bases between them. The CDR3 runs 11 residues. Germline-derived CDR1 and CDR2 are DFQATT and SNEGSKA (reference sequence). The chain's CDR3 is CSVASNQPQHF. CDR3 nucleotides: TGCAGTGTGGCTAGCAATCAGCCCCAGCATTTT.

The V gene is TRBV2, the J gene TRBJ2-3; TRBD2 aligns across 8 bases. This CDR3 has 14 residues. J lost 4 bases, V lost 6 bases, and 6 bases had no gene match. Germline CDR1 reads SNHLY; CDR2 reads FYNNEI. The CDR3 protein is CASRSSGSADTQYF. The CDR3 DNA reads as TGTGCCAGCAGATCCAGCGGGAGTGCAGATACGCAGTATTTT. The whole variable domain, remainder taken from reference TRBV2 and TRBJ2-3, is EPEVTQTPSHQVTQMGQEVILRCVPISNHLYFYWYRQILGQKVEFLVSFYNNEISEKSEIFDDQFSVERPDGSNFTLKIRSTKLEDSAMYFCASRSSGSADTQYFGPGTRLTVL.

The count of this clone is one. The V and J genes are TRBV5-1 and TRBJ1-6; tentative D call: TRBD1 (6 bases). Trimming took off 3 bases at V and 7 bases at J, with 8 bases between the two ends. Germline CDR1 SGHRS, CDR2 YFSETQ. CDR3 length: 13 amino acids. In DNA form, the CDR3 reads TGCGCCAGCAGCTGGGGGCGAAATTCACCCCTCCACTTT. Translating it yields CASSWGRNSPLHF.

The rearrangement joins TRBV6-5 to TRBJ2-2, with a tentative D call TRBD2 (6 bases). The CDR3 totals 16 residues. Germline V CDR1 and CDR2: MNHEY, SVGAGI. V was trimmed by 2 bases and J by 0 bases, leaving 10 bases between them. CDR3 nucleotide sequence: TGTGCCAGCAGTTACGTAGGAGGGGCGAACACCGGGGAGCTGTTTTTT. This encodes CASSYVGGANTGELFF.

The CDR3 region has the DNA TGTGCCAGCAGCAACAGGGGACCTGGAAACACCATATATTTT. Its translation: CASSNRGPGNTIYF. This sequence joins TRBV6-1 and TRBJ1-3; 7 bases are shared with TRBD1. There are 14 residues in the CDR3. CDR1 MNHNS and CDR2 SASEGT come from the germline V gene. The V gene end was trimmed by 6 bases and the J gene end by 2 bases; junction bases not matched to a gene: 4.

This clone was seen more than once but under ten times. This chain joins TRBV28 and TRBJ1-4; possibly TRBD1 for D (5 bases). The CDR3 is 14 amino acids. The germline V gene has CDR1 MDHEN and CDR2 SYDVKM. The V end was cut by 2 bases, the J end by 7 bases, with 11 bases between. The CDR3 coding sequence is TGTGCCAGCAGTTTAGTGGGGCGCGGTGAAAAACTGTTTTTT. This encodes CASSLVGRGEKLFF.

The J gene is TRBJ2-5, the V gene TRBV29-1; TRBD2 agrees at 10 bases. J gave up 4 bases and V 7 bases, and 3 bases lay outside the gene matches. This CDR3 region has 12 residues. Per germline, CDR1 SQVTM and CDR2 ANQGSEA. The CDR3 spells CSARTSGETQYF. The DNA for the CDR3 is TGCAGCGCCCGGACTAGCGGAGAGACCCAGTACTTC.

The gene calls are TRBV6-5 and TRBJ2-2, with 11 positions matching TRBD2. The V segment lost 2 bases and the J segment 4 bases; nucleotides outside the gene matches: 3. This CDR3 has 16 amino acids. In germline, CDR1 is MNHEY, CDR2 SVGAGI. CDR3 sequence: CASSYQTSGSTGELFF. DNA of the CDR3: TGTGCCAGCAGTTACCAAACTAGCGGGAGCACCGGGGAGCTGTTTTTT.

The CDR3 sequence is CASSQERASGRLSEQFF. CDR3 in DNA: TGCGCCAGCAGCCAAGAGAGAGCTAGCGGGAGATTAAGTGAGCAGTTCTTC. The chain uses TRBV4-3 and TRBJ2-1; 10 bases are a match to TRBD2. The J segment lost 9 bases and the V segment lost 0 bases, leaving 11 bases of the junction unmatched. CDR1 and CDR2 from the germline V gene are LGHNA and YSLEER. This CDR3 is built from 17 residues.

This clone was detected once. This sequence joins TRBV5-1 and TRBJ2-5; 11 positions match TRBD2. The J call may be mistaken, given a closer DNA end match to TRBJ2-7. Germline V CDR1 and CDR2: SGHRS, YFSETQ. The CDR3 loop spans 15 amino acids. This chain's CDR3 is CASSLTGTSGYEQYF. CDR3 sequence (DNA): TGCGCCAGCAGCCTTACCGGGACTAGCGGTTACGAGCAGTACTTC.

The rearrangement links TRBV10-1 to TRBJ2-1; 14 bases map to TRBD2. The length of the CDR3 is 16 residues. Germline V gene lookup returns CDR1 WNHNN and CDR2 SYGVQD (reference sequence). Germline trimming cut 4 bases from V and 8 bases from J; bases unmatched to any gene: 7. This chain's CDR3 is CASSAPGLAGVDEQFF. CDR3 DNA sequence: TGCGCCAGCAGTGCCCCGGGACTAGCGGGAGTTGATGAGCAGTTCTTC.

The rearrangement uses TRBV5-1 and TRBJ2-5; D is perhaps TRBD2 (5 bases). The CDR3 runs 17 residues. Germline lookup yields CDR1 SGHRS and CDR2 YFSETQ. Trimming stripped 2 bases from V and 4 bases from J, with 21 bases between. The CDR3 nucleotides are TGCGCCAGCAGCTTTAAATTAGCCAGCGAAGAGGGAGAGACCCAGTACTTC. This gives the protein CASSFKLASEEGETQYF.

This chain links TRBV27 with TRBJ1-2, with D possibly matching TRBD1 (6 bases). V was cut by 3 bases and J by 5 bases, with 13 bases left in between. Per germline, CDR1 MNHEY and CDR2 SMNVEV (reference sequence). CDR3 length: 14 residues. CDR3: CASSFQERGYGYTF. DNA for the CDR3: TGTGCCAGCAGTTTTCAAGAAAGGGGGTATGGCTACACCTTC.